This is a list of T cell receptor beta chains from one sample in a study of type 1 regulatory T cells. TCRdb called the reads again in MiXCR, with one record for every CDR3 protein. The profile shows about 59,000 distinct CDR3 sequences, approximately 67% of them singletons. Their cognate antigens are unknown. Sequences were obtained from cultured non-Tr1 T cells, either the whole culture or a sorted T cell fraction (not recorded which). All receptors derive from a human donor in good health. The CDR3 runs from the conserved cysteine through the conserved F or W. The D gene is left open where the match is weak. Clone size is stated in some rows and not others, as once, few, many or a class when expanded.

d_call: TRBD1
j_call: TRBJ1-1
cdr3_length: 12
clone_size: .
v_call: TRBV12-3/TRBV12-4
cdr3_nt: TGTGCCAGCAGCCAAGGGACAGTCAAAGCTTTCTTT
cdr3_aa: CASSQGTVKAFF

d_call: .
j_call: TRBJ1-6
cdr3_length: 16
clone_size: .
v_call: TRBV7-9
cdr3_nt: TGTGCCAGCAGCTTAGGGTCAGGGGCGGATAATTCACCCCTCCACTTT
cdr3_aa: CASSLGSGADNSPLHF

d_call: .
j_call: TRBJ1-4
cdr3_length: 16
clone_size: few
v_call: TRBV6-1
cdr3_nt: TGTGCCAGCAGTGAATTATCGGGGCGCACTAATGAAAAACTGTTTTTT
cdr3_aa: CASSELSGRTNEKLFF

d_call: TRBD2
j_call: TRBJ2-1
cdr3_length: 15
clone_size: .
v_call: TRBV7-2
cdr3_nt: TGTGCCAGCAGCCTGGGGGGGTTAGCCTACAATGAGCAGTTCTTC
cdr3_aa: CASSLGGLAYNEQFF

d_call: .
j_call: TRBJ1-3
cdr3_length: 15
clone_size: .
v_call: TRBV20-1
cdr3_nt: TGCAGTGCTAGGGGATACGGTAACTCTGGAAACACCATATATTTT
cdr3_aa: CSARGYGNSGNTIYF

d_call: .
j_call: TRBJ1-3
cdr3_length: 13
clone_size: medium-sized
v_call: TRBV29-1
cdr3_nt: TGCACAGCGGCAGCAAACTCTGGAAACACCATATATTTT
cdr3_aa: CTAAANSGNTIYF

d_call: .
j_call: TRBJ1-5
cdr3_length: 11
clone_size: few
v_call: TRBV28
cdr3_nt: TGTGCCAGCAGTTCGGTTCAGCCCCAGCATTTT
cdr3_aa: CASSSVQPQHF

d_call: .
j_call: TRBJ2-7
cdr3_length: 14
clone_size: .
v_call: TRBV20-1
cdr3_nt: TGCAGTGCTAGAGATCCGGGACATCTCTACGAGCAGTACTTC
cdr3_aa: CSARDPGHLYEQYF

d_call: TRBD1
j_call: TRBJ1-5
cdr3_length: 15
clone_size: few
v_call: TRBV6-1
cdr3_nt: TGTGCCAGCAGTCTGGACAGGGACAGCAATCAGCCCCAGCATTTT
cdr3_aa: CASSLDRDSNQPQHF

d_call: .
j_call: TRBJ2-5
cdr3_length: 12
clone_size: .
v_call: TRBV5-4
cdr3_nt: TGTGCCAGCCAGCTACGTGGGGAGACCCAGTACTTC
cdr3_aa: CASQLRGETQYF

d_call: .
j_call: TRBJ2-7
cdr3_length: 13
clone_size: .
v_call: TRBV20-1
cdr3_nt: TGCAGTGCTGGCAGCGACAGGACCTACGAGCAGTACTTC
cdr3_aa: CSAGSDRTYEQYF

d_call: TRBD1
j_call: TRBJ2-5
cdr3_length: 16
clone_size: .
v_call: TRBV12-3/TRBV12-4
cdr3_nt: TGTGCCAGCAGTTTTTTCAGGGGGCCGAATAGAGAGACCCAGTACTTC
cdr3_aa: CASSFFRGPNRETQYF

d_call: .
j_call: TRBJ1-1
cdr3_length: 12
clone_size: .
v_call: TRBV10-2
cdr3_nt: TGCGCCAGCAGTGAGGGAAGGACTGAAGCTTTCTTT
cdr3_aa: CASSEGRTEAFF

d_call: .
j_call: TRBJ1-1
cdr3_length: 13
clone_size: few
v_call: TRBV10-3
cdr3_nt: TGTGCCATCAGACCTAGGGAGAACACTGAAGCTTTCTTT
cdr3_aa: CAIRPRENTEAFF

d_call: .
j_call: TRBJ2-4
cdr3_length: 16
clone_size: .
v_call: TRBV19
cdr3_nt: TGTGCCAGTAGTATTTTAACGGGAGTGGCCAAAAACATTCAGTACTTC
cdr3_aa: CASSILTGVAKNIQYF

d_call: .
j_call: TRBJ1-4
cdr3_length: 15
clone_size: .
v_call: TRBV5-1
cdr3_nt: TGCGCCAGCAGCGCCGCAGGGTACGCTAATGAAAAACTGTTTTTT
cdr3_aa: CASSAAGYANEKLFF

d_call: TRBD2
j_call: TRBJ2-2
cdr3_length: 17
clone_size: .
v_call: TRBV20-1
cdr3_nt: TGCAGTGCTATCCCGACTAGCGGGAGACGCCACGTCGGGGAGCTGTTTTTT
cdr3_aa: CSAIPTSGRRHVGELFF

d_call: .
j_call: TRBJ1-4
cdr3_length: 14
clone_size: .
v_call: TRBV5-4
cdr3_nt: TGTGCCAGCAGCGCCCAGTCTGGTAGTAAAAAACTGTTTTTT
cdr3_aa: CASSAQSGSKKLFF

d_call: .
j_call: TRBJ1-5
cdr3_length: 13
clone_size: few
v_call: TRBV5-1
cdr3_nt: TGCGCCAGCAGCTTGGATACCAATCAGCCCCAGCATTTT
cdr3_aa: CASSLDTNQPQHF

d_call: TRBD2
j_call: TRBJ2-5
cdr3_length: 13
clone_size: .
v_call: TRBV7-8
cdr3_nt: TGTGCCAGCAGCTTTACTAGCGGGGAGACCCAGTACTTC
cdr3_aa: CASSFTSGETQYF

d_call: .
j_call: TRBJ2-5
cdr3_length: 14
clone_size: few
v_call: TRBV6-6
cdr3_nt: TGTGCCAGCAGTTACTCGACTCGACAAGAGACCCAGTACTTC
cdr3_aa: CASSYSTRQETQYF

d_call: .
j_call: TRBJ2-7
cdr3_length: 14
clone_size: .
v_call: TRBV6-2/TRBV6-3
cdr3_nt: TGTGCCAGCAGTTACTCCAAGTCAGCTTACGAGCAGTACTTC
cdr3_aa: CASSYSKSAYEQYF

d_call: .
j_call: TRBJ1-4
cdr3_length: 12
clone_size: once
v_call: TRBV28
cdr3_nt: TGTGCCAGCAGTTTCTGGGATGAAAAACTGTTTTTT
cdr3_aa: CASSFWDEKLFF

d_call: .
j_call: TRBJ1-2
cdr3_length: 14
clone_size: .
v_call: TRBV12-3/TRBV12-4
cdr3_nt: TGTGCCAGCAGTTCAACCAGGGGTCCCTATGGCTACACCTTC
cdr3_aa: CASSSTRGPYGYTF

d_call: .
j_call: TRBJ1-6
cdr3_length: 13
clone_size: .
v_call: TRBV20-1
cdr3_nt: TGCAGTGCGAATCGTGGGGTCGAGTCACCCCTCCACTTT
cdr3_aa: CSANRGVESPLHF

d_call: .
j_call: TRBJ1-1
cdr3_length: 14
clone_size: few
v_call: TRBV11-2
cdr3_nt: TGTGCCAGCAGCTCAACGACGGCGAACACTGAAGCTTTCTTT
cdr3_aa: CASSSTTANTEAFF

d_call: TRBD1
j_call: TRBJ2-1
cdr3_length: 15
clone_size: .
v_call: TRBV20-1
cdr3_nt: TGCTGTGCAACGGAACAGGGGCCTCTAAACAATGAGCAGTTCTTC
cdr3_aa: CCATEQGPLNNEQFF